The 8 T cell receptor beta chains below all came from one sample that was sequenced in a study of CD8 T cells in Susac syndrome. Roughly 0.45 to 1 ug RNA was reverse transcribed with random hexamers. TCRdb used MiXCR to reprocess the immunoSEQ multiplex PCR reads, holding one entry per CDR3 protein. Counted here are roughly 130,000 distinct CDR3 sequences, over 90% occurring once; the ten biggest clones make up around 0.27%. Sequencing input: CD8+ T cells from PBMCs. These receptors originate from a human donor with Susac syndrome.

The chain combines TRBV29-1 with TRBJ2-1; the D gene is possibly TRBD1 (6 bases). The CDR3 runs 11 residues. From germline, CDR1 is SQVTM and CDR2 ANQGSEA. The V end lost 6 bases, the J end lost 5 bases, and 8 bases lay between the germline ends. The CDR3 sequence is CSVTGNNEQFF. CDR3 in DNA: TGCAGCGTCACAGGGAACAATGAGCAGTTCTTC.

The rearrangement links TRBV9 to TRBJ2-3, with no clear D. V was pared by 3 bases and J by 8 bases, with 10 bases between. This CDR3 is 12 amino acids long. Germline V CDR1 and CDR2: SGDLS, YYNGEE. For the CDR3, the DNA is TGTGCCAGCAGCGCTGACTCGGGTACGCAGTATTTT. It codes for CASSADSGTQYF.

The CDR3 is CSAPFGLAGGDTQYF. In DNA form, the CDR3 reads TGCAGTGCTCCCTTCGGCCTAGCGGGGGGAGATACGCAGTATTTT. V gene TRBV20-1 combines with J gene TRBJ2-3; 11 nucleotides agree with TRBD2. V dropped 5 bases and J dropped 5; count of bases not matched to a gene: 9. Germline-derived CDR1 and CDR2 are DFQATT and SNEGSKA (reference sequence). This CDR3 spans 15 amino acids.

This chain joins TRBV29-1 and TRBJ2-2; D is uncertain. The germline V gene has CDR1 SQVTM and CDR2 ANQGSEA. This CDR3 is 11 amino acids long. The V end was cut by 7 bases, the J end by 6 bases, with 9 bases between. The CDR3 reads CSALESGELFF. The CDR3 nucleotides are TGCAGCGCCCTGGAATCCGGGGAGCTGTTTTTT.

V usage is TRBV5-6 and J usage is TRBJ2-5, with 8 positions matching TRBD2. The CDR3 is 15 amino acids. The V gene's germline CDR1 is SGHDT and CDR2 YYEEEE. Losses at the gene ends were 4 bases for V and 5 bases for J; bases not matched to a gene: 10. CDR3 sequence (DNA): TGTGCCAGCAGCATTATACAGGGACTAGGGGAGACCCAGTACTTC. This translates into CASSIIQGLGETQYF.

V and J are TRBV25-1 and TRBJ2-3; weak D call: TRBD1 (6 bases). Looked up from germline, CDR1 is MGHDK and CDR2 is SYGVNS. The V end was cut by 2 bases, the J end by 8 bases, with 11 bases between. The CDR3 spans 13 residues. The CDR3 here is CASSETGMGTQYF. CDR3 nucleotide sequence: TGTGCCAGCAGTGAAACAGGGATGGGTACGCAGTATTTT.

V usage is TRBV13 and J usage is TRBJ2-5, with TRBD2 as a possible D gene (6 bases). The germline gives CDR1 PRHDT, CDR2 FYEKMQ (reference sequence). This CDR3 has 13 residues. Trimming left V 0 bases short and J 5 bases short, with 7 bases between. This CDR3 reads CASSLGSGETQYF. CDR3 DNA: TGTGCCAGCAGCTTAGGGAGCGGGGAGACCCAGTACTTC.

This clonotype was seen once. The chain uses TRBV7-2 and TRBJ2-7; D gene unclear. CDR1 and CDR2 from the germline V gene are SGHTA and FQGNSA. The CDR3 is 13 amino acids. The germline V and J ends were trimmed by 0 bases and 3 bases, with 6 bases remaining between them. The CDR3: CASSLALYYEQYF. CDR3 coding DNA: TGTGCCAGCAGCTTAGCACTATACTACGAGCAGTACTTC.